This is a list of T cell receptor beta chains from one sample in a study of OX40 agonist ivuxolimab in advanced cancers. Profiling relied on immunoSEQ multiplex PCR, and the TCRdb table lists in-frame clones only, not all of them. The top ten hold 0.31% of the sample, which has some 98,000 clones, 80% to 90% seen once. Sequencing used CD4+ or CD8+ T cells sorted from blood, obtained in a trial of the OX40 agonist ivuxolimab. Every receptor here comes from an adult with an advanced solid tumor such as melanoma, head and neck, liver or kidney cancer. Each CDR3 is given with its conserved first and last residue. A D gene is named only where the DNA matches it firmly. Size tells how often a clone was seen (once, few, many) or the class of an expanded clone, and some rows leave it out.

d_call j_call clone_size v_call cdr3_nt cdr3_aa
- TRBJ2-3 - TRBV9 TGTGCCAGCAGCGACCCTTTAGGTCAGGGCGCAGATACGCAGTATTTT CASSDPLGQGADTQYF
TRBD1 TRBJ1-4 - TRBV19 TGTGCCAGTAGTATAGCCAGGGGGCGAAATGAAAAACTGTTTTTT CASSIARGRNEKLFF
TRBD1 TRBJ2-7 - TRBV14 TGTGCCAGCAGCCGCCTCGACAGGGCCAGGTACGAGCAGTACTTC CASSRLDRARYEQYF
TRBD1 TRBJ2-7 - TRBV19 TGTGCCAGTAGTATAATGGGACAGAACTACGAGCAGTACTTC CASSIMGQNYEQYF
TRBD1 TRBJ2-1 - TRBV7-7 TGTGCTAGCAGCCTTGACAGGGGCCCCTACAATGAGCAGTTCTTC CASSLDRGPYNEQFF
- TRBJ2-5 - TRBV6-6 TGTGCCAGCAGTTACGGCCGGGGGCAAGAGACCCAGTACTTC CASSYGRGQETQYF
- TRBJ2-7 - TRBV11-2 TGTGCCAGCAGCTTAGATGGACAGACTGTCTACGAGCAGTACTTC CASSLDGQTVYEQYF
TRBD2 TRBJ2-3 - TRBV6-4 TGTGCCAGCAGTGACCGGAGGGGAGGGGGCACAGATACGCAGTATTTT CASSDRRGGGTDTQYF
- TRBJ1-3 - TRBV18 TGTGCCAGCTTCCTGGACAGCTCAAACGGAAACACCATATATTTT CASFLDSSNGNTIYF
TRBD1 TRBJ2-7 - TRBV19 TGTGCCAGTAGTCTACGGACAGGGGGAGTAAAGGGCTACGAGCAGTACTTC CASSLRTGGVKGYEQYF
TRBD1 TRBJ2-5 once TRBV7-3 TGTGCCAGCAGCCCACAGGGGAAAGGGGAGACCCAGTACTTC CASSPQGKGETQYF
TRBD2 TRBJ2-2 - TRBV29-1 TGCAGCGTCCGACGGGGGGCGAACACCGGGGAGCTGTTTTTT CSVRRGANTGELFF
- TRBJ2-1 - TRBV6-1 TGTGCCAGTGCCAACCTGGGGCGTAGGGTTGAGCAGTTCTTC CASANLGRRVEQFF
- TRBJ2-1 - TRBV19 TGTGCCAGTAGTCCCATGAGCTCCTACAATGAGCAGTTCTTC CASSPMSSYNEQFF
TRBD1 TRBJ2-1 - TRBV11-3 TGTGCCAGCAGCTTAGTCGCGACAGGGGATGAGCAGTTCTTC CASSLVATGDEQFF
TRBD1 TRBJ2-5 - TRBV18 TGTGCCAGCTCACCTGGACAGGCACGAGAGACCCAGTACTTC CASSPGQARETQYF
- TRBJ2-3 - TRBV6-1 TGTGCCACCGATACAGTAGATACGCAGTATTTT CATDTVDTQYF
TRBD1 TRBJ1-2 - TRBV30 TGTGCCTGGAACGAACGGGACAGATCGTATGGCTACACCTTC CAWNERDRSYGYTF
- TRBJ1-2 - TRBV4-2 TGTGCCAGCAGCCCCAGGTGGGGGAACTATGGCTACACCTTC CASSPRWGNYGYTF
- TRBJ2-2 - TRBV4-2 TGTGCCAGCAGCCAATCCGGGTCCACCGGGGAGCTGTTTTTT CASSQSGSTGELFF
- TRBJ1-4 - TRBV30 TGTGCCTGGAGTGCCCTCCGGGGGGTGTACGAAAAACTGTTTTTT CAWSALRGVYEKLFF
TRBD1 TRBJ1-2 - TRBV4-1 TGCGCCAGCAGCCAGGACGACAGGGGACTTACTAACTATGGCTACACCTTC CASSQDDRGLTNYGYTF